The clone carrying this TCR beta chain was counted ten times or more. What it recognizes is unknown. Clinical symptoms, serum thyroxine, TRAb, thyroid ultrasound and orbital computed tomography established diagnosis. From more than 9.5 ml of fresh peripheral blood, PBMCs were isolated. The data originate from a study of T cells in Graves' hyperthyroidism and ophthalmopathy. Study-wide points: Onset of ophthalmopathy came a median approximately 6.5 months after the model predicted it.

Trimming left V 11 bases short and J 6 bases short, with 10 bases between. CDR3 length: 11 residues. The germline V gene encodes CDR1 MNHEY and CDR2 SVGEGT. RNA transcripts yielded amplified TCR beta CDR3 regions. TCR CDR3 underwent first-round RT-PCR with the HTBI primer set. MiXCR, applied by TCRdb to the multiplex PCR reads, yields one record per CDR3 protein. Among about 130,000 distinct CDR3 sequences listed, 22% were seen once. The gene calls are TRBV6-2 or TRBV6-3 and TRBJ2-2, with D hard to call. The sequence came from a woman aged 50 to 60 with Graves' hyperthyroidism that later progressed to Graves' ophthalmopathy. Sequences were obtained from blood. For the CDR3, the DNA is TGTGCCCGACTTCCCCCCGGGGAGCTGTTTTTT. Translating it yields CARLPPGELFF.